The 13 T cell receptor beta chains given below trace back to one sample, sequenced in a study of T cells expressing NK-cell markers (dated by TCRdb to 2019 to 2021). Receptor libraries were prepared by 5' RACE. TCRdb names Illumina HiSeq 2000 as the instrument used. Based on TCRdb reprocessing of the reads, there is one entry per CDR3 protein sequence, and DNA is missing. This sample's table lists roughly 380,000 distinct CDR3 sequences. The ten largest clones add up to roughly 5.2% of the sample. The sample comprised blood T cells: a sorted CD56 or NKG2C T cell subset, CD4+ or CD8+ T cells, or bulk PBMC T cells (not recorded which). The receptors derive from a man aged 18-75 years in good health.

The J gene is TRBJ2-2, the V gene TRBV6-1; without DNA, the TCRdb call of TRBD2 cannot be checked. Germline V lookup: CDR1 MNHNS, CDR2 SASEGT. The CDR3 totals 15 residues. CDR3 loop: CASHRDSINTGELFF.

CDR3: CATSDPNSFGPQHF. The chain combines TRBV24-1 with TRBJ1-5. The CDR3 is 14 amino acids. Per the germline V gene, CDR1 is KGHDR and CDR2 is SFDVKD.

This chain uses TRBV12-3 or TRBV12-4 with TRBJ1-5; the TRBD1 assignment by TCRdb is unverifiable without DNA. The CDR3 is 15 amino acids. CDR3: CASSLAHRENQPQHF.

The chain carries TRBV3-1 and TRBJ2-3; with no DNA, the TCRdb D assignment of TRBD2 cannot be verified. CDR3 length: 16 residues. CDR1 is LGHDT, CDR2 YNNKEL, per germline (reference sequence). The CDR3 loop is CASSHLAGVNTDTQYF.

The chain's CDR3 is CSARGSGRDTQYF. The rearrangement links TRBV20-1 to TRBJ2-3; the D call from TCRdb, TRBD1, cannot be confirmed without DNA. The CDR3 sequence is 13 residues long. CDR1 and CDR2 from the germline V gene are DFQATT and SNEGSKA (reference sequence).

This chain uses TRBV7-6 with TRBJ2-7; the D call from TCRdb, TRBD1, cannot be confirmed without DNA. The germline V gene has CDR1 SGHVS and CDR2 FNYEAQ. The length of the CDR3 is 15 residues. CDR3 sequence reads: CASSLVQGGLSEQYF.

CDR3 sequence reads: CASSLVEVEQYF. This rearrangement joins TRBV7-9 to TRBJ2-7; TCRdb outputs TRBD2, but without DNA this stays unchecked. CDR3 length: 12 residues. Germline CDR1 SEHNR, CDR2 FQNEAQ (reference sequence).

The chain recombines TRBV20-1 with TRBJ2-3; TCRdb gives TRBD1 as the D gene, but with no DNA this cannot be confirmed. This CDR3 contains 12 residues. CDR1 and CDR2 (germline): DFQATT, SNEGSKA (reference sequence). CDR3 in amino acids: CSAGDNADTQYF.

The V and J genes are TRBV6-1 and TRBJ2-1; checking the TCRdb D call of TRBD1 is not possible without DNA. This CDR3 region has 17 residues. In germline, CDR1 is MNHNS, CDR2 SASEGT. The CDR3 region is CASSEGQGVINRNEQFF.

This chain connects TRBV20-1 to TRBJ1-5; with no DNA, the TCRdb D assignment of TRBD1 cannot be verified. CDR1 and CDR2 (germline): DFQATT, SNEGSKA (reference sequence). The CDR3 runs to 15 residues. This CDR3 reads CSATRTGGTGQPQHF.

The J gene is TRBJ2-1, the V gene TRBV6-1; checking the TCRdb D call of TRBD2 is not possible without DNA. The CDR3 totals 14 residues. CDR1 MNHNS and CDR2 SASEGT come from the germline V gene. CDR3 sequence: CATHNGPLTNEQFF.

This rearrangement joins TRBV25-1 to TRBJ2-1; lacking DNA, the TRBD1 call made by TCRdb goes unchecked. The germline V gene encodes CDR1 MGHDK and CDR2 SYGVNS. CDR3 length equals 14 residues. CDR3 region: CASSVAGKQGEQFF. The variable domain in full, with the rest retrieved from reference TRBV25-1 and TRBJ2-1, is EADIYQTPRYLVIGTGKKITLECSQTMGHDKMYWYQQDPGMELHLIHYSYGVNSTEKGDLSSESTVSRIRTEHFPLTLESARPSHTSQYLCASSVAGKQGEQFFGPGTRLTVL.

CDR3 residues: CASRSGGAFQETQYF. The chain combines TRBV28 with TRBJ2-5; TCRdb outputs TRBD1, but without DNA this stays unchecked. The CDR3 length is 15 residues. CDR1 and CDR2 from the germline V gene are MDHEN and SYDVKM. The variable domain in full, with the rest retrieved from reference TRBV28 and TRBJ2-5, is DVKVTQSSRYLVKRTGEKVFLECVQDMDHENMFWYRQDPGLGLRLIYFSYDVKMKEKGDIPEGYSVSREKKERFSLILESASTNQTSMYLCASRSGGAFQETQYFGPGTRLLVL.